Below are 4 T cell receptor beta chains sequenced from a single sample in a study of CD4 T cells in relation to SARS-CoV-2 and coronaviruses. Before the COVID-19 pandemic, during about 2011-2019, CD4+ T cells were taken from unexposed donors. Clones were read by immunoSEQ multiplex PCR, and TCRdb kept only the in-frame ones, dropping some. The sample includes 60,000 to 75,000 clones, 90% to 95% of them seen just once. The sample comprised naive CD4+ T cells from PBMCs. Subset indicated: naive CD4+ T cells isolated by negative enrichment. These receptors were taken from a human donor in good health.

This chain connects TRBV7-3 to TRBJ2-7, with 9 bases aligning to TRBD2. CDR1 and CDR2 from the germline V gene are SGHTA and FQGTGA. The CDR3 contains 19 residues. V trimming: 1 base; J trimming: 0 bases; junction bases outside the gene matches: 13. The CDR3 coding sequence is TGTGCCAGCAGCTTAAGAGAGGCTAGCGGGATCTATCTCTCCTACGAGCAGTACTTC. It is translated as CASSLREASGIYLSYEQYF.

The chain joins TRBV28 to TRBJ2-1, with TRBD2 identical over 15 bases. The germline V gene encodes CDR1 MDHEN and CDR2 SYDVKM. V gave up 4 bases and J gave up 0 bases; unmatched junction bases: 7. The CDR3 sequence is 19 residues long. The CDR3 DNA is TGTGCCAGCAGTTCAATGGGGACTAGCGGGAGGAGCTCCTACAATGAGCAGTTCTTC. As protein: CASSSMGTSGRSSYNEQFF.

The chain carries TRBV28 and TRBJ1-1; maybe TRBD1 (6 bases). Germline CDR1 is MDHEN and CDR2 is SYDVKM. V lost 4 bases to trimming and J lost 10 bases, with 16 bases between them. The CDR3 length is 13 residues. The CDR3 reads CASSYPGTLGAFF. In DNA, the CDR3 is TGTGCCAGCAGTTATCCAGGGACATTGGGAGCTTTCTTT.

The rearrangement links TRBV5-4 to TRBJ2-5, with 8 nucleotides matching TRBD2. The V segment lost 0 bases and the J segment 5 bases; nucleotides outside the gene matches: 6. Germline values: CDR1 SGHNT, CDR2 YYREEE (reference sequence). The CDR3 spans 15 residues. CDR3 DNA sequence: TGTGCCAGCAGCTTGGCCGGGAGGGCCCACGAGACCCAGTACTTC. Residues: CASSLAGRAHETQYF.